The entry that follows covers one TCR beta chain sequence. As yet, its antigen is unknown. In germline, CDR1 is SEHNR, CDR2 FQNEAQ (reference sequence). V was cut by 0 bases and J by 7 bases, with 13 bases left in between. CDR3 length equals 16 residues. It was version v3.0 of the immunoSEQ assay that was run at survey level. Assay used: immunoSEQ multiplex PCR; TCRdb lists only in-frame clones, some missing. The sample has under 20,000 clones, 80% seen once. The sample is drawn from a study of long-term antiretroviral therapy in people with HIV. Study-level points and caveats: The study lacked data on ART adherence, viral resistance or therapy changes.

The J gene is TRBJ1-6, the V gene TRBV7-9; D may be TRBD1 (6 bases). This sample comprised unsorted PBMCs, obtained 0.2 years after starting antiretroviral therapy. The TCR originated in a woman in her thirties or forties with HIV. The DNA of the CDR3 is TGTGCCAGCAGCTTAGCGGTGTCCGGGGGCAATTCACCCCTCCACTTT. Residues: CASSLAVSGGNSPLHF.